These 4 T cell receptor beta chains were all obtained from the same sample, sequenced in a study of T-cell reconstitution after alpha-beta-depleted transplantation in children. A library of TCRbeta sequences, prepared with unique molecular identifiers, was generated. TCRdb used MiXCR to reprocess the PCR reads, holding one entry per CDR3 protein. The table lists some 600,000 distinct CDR3 sequences, 10% to 15% of them singletons, with 2.2% in the top ten. The sequences come from PBMCs, mostly from graft donor cells, collected 360 days after TCRalphabeta/CD19-depleted stem cell transplant. These receptors all stem from a male patient younger than 18 who had a stem cell transplant for acute myeloid leukemia, so the T cells may come from the graft donor.

This clonotype was seen a few times. The rearrangement links TRBV29-1 to TRBJ2-7; TRBD2 aligns across 14 bases. The J segment lost 3 bases and the V segment lost 7 bases, leaving 2 bases of the junction unmatched. The CDR3 has 13 amino acids. Looked up from germline, CDR1 is SQVTM and CDR2 is ANQGSEA. This CDR3 is CSGGLAGGYEQYF. The CDR3 DNA sequence: TGCAGCGGTGGACTAGCGGGGGGCTACGAGCAGTACTTC.

In its sample, this clonotype was seen many times. The V and J genes are TRBV20-1 and TRBJ2-5, with D possibly being TRBD1 (6 bases). Germline V lookup: CDR1 DFQATT, CDR2 SNEGSKA (reference sequence). This CDR3 spans 15 amino acids. V lost 0 bases to trimming and J lost 2 bases, with 13 bases between them. Here the CDR3 DNA reads TGCAGTGCTAGAGAAAACAGGGTGTGGCAAGAGACCCAGTACTTC. It specifies CSARENRVWQETQYF.

This clonotype was seen at least ten times. This chain joins TRBV12-3 or TRBV12-4 and TRBJ2-1; D is perhaps TRBD1 (5 bases). With 9 bases removed from V and 15 bases from J, the gap between germline ends came to 12 bases. The CDR3 is 9 residues long. CDR3 residues: CARRSGAFF. The DNA of the CDR3 is TGTGCCAGACGAAGTGGGGCGTTCTTC.

This clonotype was counted ten times or more. V gene TRBV5-1 combines with J gene TRBJ2-2; 11 bases line up with TRBD2. This CDR3 region has 15 residues. Trimming cost V 6 bases and J 5 bases; bases outside gene matches: 6. The V gene's germline CDR1 is SGHRS and CDR2 YFSETQ. The CDR3 DNA reads TGCGCCAGCAATCTCCTAGCGGGAGGTACCGGGGAGCTGTTTTTT. This translates into CASNLLAGGTGELFF.